This TCR beta chain is drawn from a study of blood T cell repertoires in COVID-19. The data were produced by immunoSEQ multiplex PCR, yet TCRdb's version contains in-frame clones alone and is incomplete. The sample lists some 300,000 clones, approximately 90% occurring once. The clonotype comes from a woman in her twenties or thirties who had recovered from COVID-19. Sequencing was performed on peripheral blood.

The DNA for the CDR3 is TGTGCCAGCCGTCTAGCGGGGGTCAACACAGATACGCAGTATTTT. This translates into CASRLAGVNTDTQYF. This sequence joins TRBV21-1 and TRBJ2-3; TRBD2, the table's D call, lacks a check against the DNA. TRBV21-1 is described as a pseudogene. This CDR3 is built from 15 residues.